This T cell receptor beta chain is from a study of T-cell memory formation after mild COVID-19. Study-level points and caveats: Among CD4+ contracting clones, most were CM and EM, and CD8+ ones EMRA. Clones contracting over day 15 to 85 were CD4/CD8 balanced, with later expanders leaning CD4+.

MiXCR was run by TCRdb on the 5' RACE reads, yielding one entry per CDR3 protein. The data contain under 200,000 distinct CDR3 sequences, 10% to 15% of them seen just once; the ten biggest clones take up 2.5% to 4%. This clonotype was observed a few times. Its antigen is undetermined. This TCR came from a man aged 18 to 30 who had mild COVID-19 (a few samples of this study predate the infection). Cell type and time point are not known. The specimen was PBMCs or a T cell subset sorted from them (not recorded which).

DNA for the CDR3: TGTGCCTCCACCCCGCAGCGGGCCAGGAACACCGGGGAGCTGTTTTTT. Its protein is CASTPQRARNTGELFF. The chain joins TRBV6-2 or TRBV6-3 to TRBJ2-2; D perhaps matches TRBD2 (6 bases). Germline lookup yields CDR1 MNHEY and CDR2 SVGEGT. The CDR3 extends over 16 amino acids. V dropped 11 bases and J dropped 1 base, with 20 bases sitting between them.